This T cell receptor beta chain was sequenced for a study of identical twins. Germline-derived CDR1 and CDR2 are SGHNT and YENEEA. This CDR3 comprises 14 residues. Trimming took 5 bases from V and 4 from J; bases not matched to a gene: 5. TCRdb itself ran the 5' RACE reads through MiXCR, one entry per CDR3 protein. The table shows some 300,000 distinct CDR3 sequences, with about 12% occurring only once. The data also belong to a second study, concerning yellow fever vaccine responses in identical twins.

The chain joins TRBV11-3 to TRBJ2-3; 8 nucleotides line up with TRBD1. The TCR comes from a woman between 18 and 29 years old in good health. Sequenced material: CD8+ T cells sorted from blood. The CDR3 loop reads CASSIGTGPDTQYF. CDR3 bases: TGTGCCAGCAGCATCGGGACAGGTCCAGATACGCAGTATTTT.